What follows is one T cell receptor beta chain and its context. This record comes from a study of cytotoxic CD8 clonotypes in ibrutinib-treated CLL. Study context: Samples showed on average approximately 270,000 productive templates and 80,000 to 100,000 productive rearrangements.

The V end lost 2 bases, the J end lost 5 bases, and 16 bases lay between the germline ends. The germline CDR1 and CDR2 sequences are SGHVT and SQSDAQ. The CDR3 consists of 16 residues. Sequencing was performed with immunoSEQ multiplex PCR; in TCRdb, only in-frame clones are kept and a portion is missing. This repertoire shows hundreds of thousands of clones, 60% to 80% found once; its top ten account for around 5.9%. The chain employs TRBV7-4 and TRBJ1-5; D is unclear. The sequences come from PBMCs, collected after 12 months of ibrutinib treatment. This sequence originates from a human donor with chronic lymphocytic leukemia. The chain's CDR3 is CASSLNVGPPYQPQHF. The CDR3 nucleotides read TGTGCCAGCAGCTTAAATGTAGGTCCCCCTTATCAGCCCCAGCATTTT. The whole variable domain, filled in from reference TRBV7-4 and TRBJ1-5, reads GAGVSQSPRYKVAKRGRDVALRCDSISGHVTLYWYRQTLGQGSEVLTYSQSDAQRDKSGRPSGRFSAERPERSVSTLKIQRTEQGDSAVYLCASSLNVGPPYQPQHFGDGTRLSIL.